The 24 T cell receptor beta chains below were found in one sample sequenced in a study of T cells in tumors after PD-1 blockade. Using immunoSEQ multiplex PCR, the repertoire was profiled, and TCRdb retains in-frame clones only, with some absent. This table has approximately 60,000 clones, about four fifths appearing once. The sequences come from PBMCs, collected before anti-PD-1 treatment. These receptor sequences come from a human donor with basal cell carcinoma.

This chain links TRBV19 with TRBJ2-5; D is unclear. This CDR3 is built from 14 residues. Trimming stripped 3 bases from V and 2 bases from J, with 10 bases between. CDR1 and CDR2 (germline): LNHDA, SQIVND (reference sequence). The CDR3: CASSMGEPQETQYF. CDR3 nucleotides: TGTGCCAGTAGTATGGGTGAGCCACAAGAGACCCAGTACTTC. The full variable domain, with the rest looked up from reference TRBV19 and TRBJ2-5, is DGGITQSPKYLFRKEGQNVTLSCEQNLNHDAMYWYRQDPGQGLRLIYYSQIVNDFQKGDIAEGYSVSREKKESFPLTVTSAQKNPTAFYLCASSMGEPQETQYFGPGTRLLVL.

V gene TRBV30 combines with J gene TRBJ2-3; D is undetermined. This CDR3 contains 15 residues. Trimming took off 3 bases at V and 1 base at J, with 14 bases between the two ends. Germline V gene sequence: CDR1 GTSNPN, CDR2 SVGIG (reference sequence). CDR3 amino acids: CAWRALGGGTDTQYF. The CDR3 nucleotides read TGTGCCTGGAGGGCGCTAGGTGGGGGCACAGATACGCAGTATTTT.

The chain employs TRBV6-5 and TRBJ1-1, with D possibly being TRBD1 (5 bases). The CDR3 sequence is 11 residues long. V was clipped by 6 bases and J by 7 bases, with 9 bases between them. CDR1 is MNHEY and CDR2 is SVGAGI in the germline V gene. As DNA, the CDR3 is TGTGCCAGCAGGATTCAGGGTGAAGCTTTCTTT. It codes for CASRIQGEAFF.

The CDR3 sequence: CASSESWEETQYF. Here the CDR3 DNA reads TGTGCCAGCAGTGAAAGCTGGGAAGAGACCCAGTACTTC. V and J are TRBV2 and TRBJ2-5; D is unresolved. CDR1 and CDR2 (germline): SNHLY, FYNNEI. The CDR3 sequence is 13 residues long. Trimming removed 2 bases at V and 3 bases at J, with 7 bases between.

This sequence joins TRBV18 and TRBJ1-4; possibly TRBD1 for D (5 bases). V shed 3 bases and J shed 7 bases, with 12 bases lying between them. CDR1 is KGHSH, CDR2 LQKENI, per germline. The CDR3 loop spans 14 amino acids. The CDR3 DNA reads TGTGCCAGCTCACCCCGGGATGGGGGTGAAAAACTGTTTTTT. Protein: CASSPRDGGEKLFF.

This clone came up a few times. Its ends do not fully match the called genes, so a read error is possible. This chain joins TRBV7-7 and TRBJ2-1, with D possibly being TRBD1 or TRBD2 (5 bases each). The germline CDR1 and CDR2 sequences are SSHAT and FNYEAQ (reference sequence). There are 17 residues in the CDR3. The CDR3 DNA follows: TGTGCTAGCAGCCCCGGGACCGCCTTGAGCTCCTACAATGAGCAGTTCTTC. This sequence encodes CASSPGTALSSYNEQFF.

The chain uses TRBV27 and TRBJ1-2; 12 bases match TRBD1. Germline loops: CDR1 MNHEY, CDR2 SMNVEV (reference sequence). The CDR3 contains 15 residues. J was trimmed by 4 bases and V by 4 bases; bases with no gene match: 4. The CDR3 sequence: CASSSGQGAFYGYTF. The CDR3 DNA is TGTGCCAGCAGTTCGGGACAGGGGGCCTTCTATGGCTACACCTTC.

The chain employs TRBV7-6 and TRBJ2-2; 9 bases align to TRBD2. V dropped 0 bases and J dropped 4; count of bases not matched to a gene: 9. This CDR3 comprises 18 residues. Germline V gene sequence: CDR1 SGHVS, CDR2 FNYEAQ. The CDR3 loop reads CASSLADFAGGFTGELFF. In DNA form, the CDR3 reads TGTGCCAGCAGCTTAGCAGATTTCGCGGGGGGGTTCACCGGGGAGCTGTTTTTT.

The gene calls are TRBV7-2 and TRBJ1-3, with D unclear. The CDR3 contains 14 residues. CDR1 and CDR2 (germline): SGHTA, FQGNSA. The V and J ends lost 0 bases and 3 bases respectively, with 6 bases between them. The CDR3 bases are TGTGCCAGCAGCTTAGCGATTCATGGAAACACCATATATTTT. Amino acid sequence: CASSLAIHGNTIYF.

This clone was seen a single time. The chain recombines TRBV7-6 with TRBJ2-3; tentatively, D is TRBD2 (7 bases). The CDR3 loop spans 17 amino acids. Per the germline V gene, CDR1 is SGHVS and CDR2 is FNYEAQ. Trimming took 2 bases from V and 3 from J, leaving 18 bases between them. CDR3 protein: CASSLLGRGAITDTQYF. CDR3 DNA: TGTGCCAGCAGCTTATTGGGCCGGGGGGCCATAACAGATACGCAGTATTTT.

The rearrangement uses TRBV19 and TRBJ1-1, with D possibly matching TRBD1 (5 bases). Trimming stripped 5 bases from V and 1 base from J, with 11 bases between. Germline V gene data show CDR1 as LNHDA and CDR2 as SQIVND (reference sequence). The CDR3 is made up of 14 amino acids. DNA for the CDR3: TGTGCCAGTAGTGAGAGGGGAGAGAACACTGAAGCTTTCTTT. Amino acids: CASSERGENTEAFF.

The rearrangement links TRBV11-1 to TRBJ2-7; D is unclear. The CDR3 loop spans 13 amino acids. The germline gives CDR1 SGHAT, CDR2 FQDESV (reference sequence). V shed 1 base and J shed 2 bases, with 6 bases lying between them. The CDR3 DNA follows: TGTGCCAGCAGCTTAGGGCAGACCTACGAGCAGTACTTC. It is translated as CASSLGQTYEQYF.

The V and J genes are TRBV19 and TRBJ2-6; D may be TRBD2 (6 bases). Germline CDR1 reads LNHDA; CDR2 reads SQIVND (reference sequence). Trimming left V 8 bases short and J 0 bases short, with 11 bases between. The CDR3 is 15 amino acids. The CDR3 loop reads CASGLGGSGANVLTF. The CDR3 DNA reads as TGTGCCAGTGGGTTGGGGGGCTCTGGGGCCAACGTCCTGACTTTC. The full variable domain, rest sourced from reference TRBV19 and TRBJ2-6, is DGGITQSPKYLFRKEGQNVTLSCEQNLNHDAMYWYRQDPGQGLRLIYYSQIVNDFQKGDIAEGYSVSREKKESFPLTVTSAQKNPTAFYLCASGLGGSGANVLTFGAGSRLTVL.

V and J are TRBV6-5 and TRBJ2-1; the match to TRBD1 covers 9 bases. The germline V gene encodes CDR1 MNHEY and CDR2 SVGAGI. Trimming cost V 3 bases and J 16 bases; bases outside gene matches: 7. CDR3 size: 12 residues. CDR3 region: CASSYRGQGQFF. CDR3 nucleotide sequence: TGTGCCAGCAGTTATAGGGGACAGGGTCAATTCTTC.

The rearrangement links TRBV6-5 to TRBJ2-1; 11 positions match TRBD2. CDR3 length: 16 residues. Losses at the gene ends were 4 bases for V and 3 bases for J; bases not matched to a gene: 5. Germline V gives CDR1 MNHEY, CDR2 SVGAGI. The CDR3 region has the DNA TGTGCCAGCAGTTTACAAACTAGCGGGGGCTACAATGAGCAGTTCTTC. Protein sequence: CASSLQTSGGYNEQFF.

V and J are TRBV5-1 and TRBJ1-1; D is possibly TRBD1 (6 bases). The V and J ends lost 3 bases and 11 bases respectively, with 17 bases between them. CDR1 is SGHRS, CDR2 YFSETQ, per germline. The CDR3 extends over 13 amino acids. CDR3 sequence: CASSSTGTVRAFF. The CDR3 DNA is TGCGCCAGCAGCTCTACAGGGACGGTAAGGGCTTTCTTT.

The rearrangement links TRBV7-9 to TRBJ2-3; 9 nucleotides match TRBD1. The V and J ends lost 8 bases and 4 bases, in that order; junction bases with no gene match: 13. The CDR3 loop spans 16 amino acids. Germline CDR1 SEHNR, CDR2 FQNEAQ (reference sequence). CDR3 amino acids: CASASGTGKGADTQYF. The CDR3 DNA reads TGTGCCAGCGCCTCCGGGACAGGGAAGGGGGCAGATACGCAGTATTTT.

This sequence joins TRBV7-9 and TRBJ2-3; D tentatively reads TRBD1 or TRBD2 (5 bases each). Trimming cost V 9 bases and J 2 bases, with 9 bases left between them. Germline CDR1 SEHNR, CDR2 FQNEAQ (reference sequence). The CDR3 is 12 amino acids. The CDR3 loop reads CAREGPTDTQYF. DNA for the CDR3: TGTGCCAGAGAGGGGCCCACAGATACGCAGTATTTT.

The chain links TRBV30 to TRBJ1-4, with no clear D. The V end was cut by 8 bases, the J end by 4 bases, with 17 bases between. The CDR3 consists of 14 residues. The V gene's germline CDR1 is GTSNPN and CDR2 SVGIG (reference sequence). Here the CDR3 reads CAGRARAGNEKLFF. The CDR3 DNA reads as TGTGCCGGACGGGCCCGGGCTGGTAATGAAAAACTGTTTTTT.

The chain recombines TRBV7-2 with TRBJ1-2; tentatively, D is TRBD1 (5 bases). The CDR3 is made up of 16 amino acids. The germline V gene encodes CDR1 SGHTA and CDR2 FQGNSA. V dropped 5 bases and J dropped 3 bases, with 19 bases sitting between them. As DNA, the CDR3 is TGTGCCAGCAGCGTCCAGGCGGTGGGGCTCGACTATGGCTACACCTTC. Its translation is CASSVQAVGLDYGYTF. The full variable domain, with the rest looked up from reference TRBV7-2 and TRBJ1-2, is GAGVSQSPSNKVTEKGKDVELRCDPISGHTALYWYRQSLGQGLEFLIYFQGNSAPDKSGLPSDRFSAERTGGSVSTLTIQRTQQEDSAVYLCASSVQAVGLDYGYTFGSGTRLTVV.

The gene calls are TRBV6-5 and TRBJ2-3; D ambiguous. Trimming took 5 bases from V and 2 from J, leaving 5 bases between them. Germline V gene sequence: CDR1 MNHEY, CDR2 SVGAGI. The CDR3 runs to 12 residues. The CDR3 here is CASSIPTDTQYF. In DNA, the CDR3 is TGTGCCAGCAGTATACCCACAGATACGCAGTATTTT.

The chain has TRBV3-1 (or the pseudogene TRBV3-2) and TRBJ1-1, with no clear D. The CDR3 spans 15 residues. With 0 bases removed from V and 8 bases from J, the gap between germline ends came to 16 bases. In germline, CDR1 is LGHDT, CDR2 YNNKEL (reference sequence). The CDR3 nucleotides are TGTGCCAGCAGCCAAGACGTCGTAGGGTCCGCCGAAGCTTTCTTT. It yields the protein CASSQDVVGSAEAFF.

This clone was seen a few times. The chain has TRBV9 and TRBJ1-3, with a possible D match to TRBD1 (6 bases). V gave up 0 bases and J gave up 0 bases, with 16 bases separating them. CDR1 is SGDLS and CDR2 is YYNGEE in the germline V gene. CDR3 length: 18 residues. Here the CDR3 reads CASSVGFRQAISGNTIYF. CDR3 nucleotides: TGTGCCAGCAGCGTAGGTTTTAGACAGGCTATCTCTGGAAACACCATATATTTT.

The CDR3 coding sequence is TGCAGCGTAAGACAGGGTTCCTACGAGCAGTACTTC. Its translation is CSVRQGSYEQYF. The rearrangement uses TRBV29-1 and TRBJ2-7; 7 bases line up with TRBD1. Germline lookup yields CDR1 SQVTM and CDR2 ANQGSEA. Trimming cost V 6 bases and J 1 base; bases outside gene matches: 3. The CDR3 runs 12 residues.